Listed below are T cell receptor beta chains from one sample, sequenced in a study of T cells in localized non-small cell lung cancer. Produced via immunoSEQ multiplex PCR; TCRdb's table is partial and in-frame only. Here the sample spans 890 or so clones, roughly 21% being singletons. The sample in question was lung tumor tissue, obtained before any cancer treatment. The receptors shown here come from a man aged 40 to 75 with stage II squamous cell lung carcinoma. CDR3s include the opening cysteine and the closing phenylalanine or tryptophan. The D gene is left open where the match is weak. A clone size is listed for some rows: how often the clone was seen (once, few, many), or a class if it is expanded.

j_call	clone_size	v_call	d_call	cdr3_length	cdr3_aa	cdr3_nt
TRBJ1-5	-	TRBV9	-	15	CASSADGDRGQPQHF	TGTGCCAGCAGCGCGGACGGCGATCGGGGGCAGCCCCAGCATTTT
TRBJ1-5	-	TRBV30	-	15	CAWSAGPLLNQPQHF	TGTGCCTGGAGTGCCGGGCCATTACTCAATCAGCCCCAGCATTTT
TRBJ2-7	medium-sized	TRBV9	TRBD1	13	CASKGQGANEQYF	TGTGCCAGCAAGGGACAGGGGGCCAACGAGCAGTACTTC
TRBJ1-2	-	TRBV9	-	16	CASSRRDSHTRYGYTF	TGTGCCAGTTCCCGTAGAGACTCGCACACTAGGTATGGCTACACCTTC
TRBJ2-1	-	TRBV25-1	TRBD2	15	CASSEREGFYNEQFF	TGTGCCAGCAGTGAGCGGGAGGGCTTCTACAATGAGCAGTTCTTC
TRBJ2-1	-	TRBV6-8	-	12	CASSSTSYEQFF	TGTGCCAGCAGCTCCACTAGTTATGAGCAGTTCTTC
TRBJ2-1	-	TRBV18	-	15	CASSPGAVLGNEQFF	TGTGCCAGCTCACCGGGGGCGGTCCTAGGCAATGAGCAGTTCTTC
TRBJ1-5	few	TRBV7-2	-	13	CASSLVGGQPQHF	TGTGCCAGCAGCTTAGTAGGAGGGCAGCCCCAGCATTTT
TRBJ2-3	few	TRBV19	TRBD2	13	CASRGLAYDTQYF	TGTGCCAGTAGAGGACTAGCGTATGATACGCAGTATTTT
TRBJ2-6	few	TRBV5-1	-	14	CASSPFSGANVLTF	TGCGCCAGCAGCCCGTTCTCTGGGGCCAACGTCCTGACTTTC
TRBJ2-1	few	TRBV10-3	TRBD1	16	CAISESSGGIPHEQFF	TGTGCCATCAGTGAGTCGTCAGGGGGCATCCCCCATGAGCAGTTCTTC
TRBJ1-1	-	TRBV2	TRBD1	19	CASSEAGTALWGMNTEAFF	TGTGCCAGCAGTGAAGCGGGGACAGCCTTGTGGGGAATGAACACTGAAGCTTTCTTT
TRBJ1-2	few	TRBV6-7	-	11	CASKPNYGYTF	TGTGCCAGCAAGCCTAACTATGGCTACACCTTC
TRBJ1-1	-	TRBV18	TRBD1	14	CASSPGTENTEAFF	TGTGCCAGCTCACCGGGGACAGAGAACACTGAAGCTTTCTTT
TRBJ2-7	-	TRBV6-8	TRBD2	15	CASSYPGGARGEQYF	TGTGCCAGCAGCTACCCGGGGGGGGCTCGAGGCGAGCAGTACTTC
TRBJ1-1	medium-sized	TRBV11-3	TRBD1	15	CASSSTGVENTEAFF	TGTGCCAGCAGCTCGACAGGGGTAGAGAACACTGAAGCTTTCTTT
TRBJ2-7	-	TRBV6-4	-	11	CASRDVREQYF	TGTGCCAGCAGGGACGTTAGAGAGCAGTACTTC
TRBJ2-5	once	TRBV25-1	-	16	CASSESRGSGQETQYF	TGTGCCAGCAGTGAATCCAGGGGTAGTGGGCAAGAGACCCAGTACTTC
TRBJ2-1	-	TRBV12-5	TRBD2	13	CASLGLVGDEQFF	TGTGCCAGCCTCGGACTAGTTGGTGATGAGCAGTTCTTC
TRBJ2-5	few	TRBV6-7	-	11	CASSVVETQYF	TGTGCCAGCAGTGTAGTGGAGACCCAGTACTTC
TRBJ1-1	few	TRBV9	-	15	CASSVSPGDATEAFF	TGTGCCAGCAGCGTCTCCCCGGGGGACGCCACTGAAGCTTTCTTT
TRBJ2-1	few	TRBV19	-	12	CASSIGVNEQFF	TGTGCCAGTAGTATCGGAGTAAATGAGCAGTTCTTC
TRBJ1-1	-	TRBV19	-	15	CASSLVNQGLGEAFF	TGTGCCAGTAGTCTCGTGAATCAGGGGCTGGGTGAAGCTTTCTTT
TRBJ2-7	-	TRBV6-8	-	14	CASSSSGNSYEQYF	TGTGCCAGCAGTAGTAGCGGAAACTCCTACGAGCAGTACTTC
TRBJ2-3	few	TRBV19	-	13	CASNSRPGDTQYF	TGTGCCAGCAACTCTAGACCAGGAGATACGCAGTATTTT
TRBJ2-3	-	TRBV6-8	TRBD2	16	CASTKLTSGSRSTQYF	TGTGCCAGCACCAAGCTAACTAGCGGGAGCAGGAGTACGCAGTATTTT
TRBJ2-7	medium-sized	TRBV28	TRBD2	15	CASSLILAGDYEQYF	TGTGCCAGCAGCCTCATCCTAGCGGGGGACTACGAGCAGTACTTC
TRBJ2-1	once	TRBV5-1	-	15	CASSLGTVTYNEQFF	TGCGCCAGCAGCTTGGGGACCGTTACCTACAATGAGCAGTTCTTC
TRBJ1-4	few	TRBV9	-	13	CASSPRGNEKLFF	TGTGCCAGCAGCCCCAGGGGAAATGAAAAACTGTTTTTT
TRBJ1-1	-	TRBV15	-	17	CATSRDGRGAMNTEAFF	TGTGCCACCAGCAGAGACGGGAGAGGGGCCATGAACACTGAAGCTTTCTTT
TRBJ2-3	-	TRBV9	TRBD2	15	CASSVSGGSTDTQYF	TGTGCCAGCAGCGTTTCCGGCGGGAGTACAGATACGCAGTATTTT
TRBJ2-3	medium-sized	TRBV11-3	-	16	CASSSIPGQGADTQYF	TGTGCCAGCAGCTCGATTCCGGGACAAGGGGCAGATACGCAGTATTTT
TRBJ2-7	-	TRBV11-3	-	16	CASSNLHGGRSYEQYF	TGTGCCAGCAGCAACCTTCATGGCGGGCGATCCTACGAGCAGTACTTC
TRBJ1-5	-	TRBV11-3	TRBD1	15	CASSFRDRDNQPQHF	TGTGCCAGCAGCTTCCGGGACAGGGATAATCAGCCCCAGCATTTT
TRBJ1-1	-	TRBV11-3	-	14	CASSLDHYNTEAFF	TGTGCCAGCAGCTTAGATCACTATAACACTGAAGCTTTCTTT
TRBJ2-3	large	TRBV6-8	TRBD2	13	CASIPGGTDTQYF	TGTGCCAGCATTCCCGGGGGGACAGATACGCAGTATTTT
TRBJ2-1	-	TRBV11-3	-	14	CASSWWTDSNEQFF	TGTGCCAGCAGCTGGTGGACTGACAGCAATGAGCAGTTCTTC
TRBJ1-4	-	TRBV23-1	-	13	CASSKGENEKLFF	TGCGCCAGCAGCAAAGGGGAGAATGAAAAACTGTTTTTT
TRBJ2-1	-	TRBV28	-	13	CASSIRGYNEQFF	TGTGCCAGCAGTATACGGGGCTACAATGAGCAGTTCTTC
TRBJ1-1	medium-sized	TRBV6-8	-	15	CASSYGRAVATEAFF	TGTGCCAGCAGTTACGGTAGGGCCGTCGCCACTGAAGCTTTCTTT
TRBJ2-2	-	TRBV18	TRBD1	17	CASSPPGQGSNTGELFF	TGTGCCAGCTCACCGCCGGGACAGGGATCCAACACCGGGGAGCTGTTTTTT
TRBJ2-3	-	TRBV29-1	-	14	CSVPKEGRTDTQYF	TGCAGCGTTCCTAAAGAGGGCCGCACAGATACGCAGTATTTT
TRBJ1-5	-	TRBV19	-	14	CASSITGLGQPQHF	TGTGCCAGTAGTATTACAGGGTTGGGTCAGCCCCAGCATTTT
TRBJ1-2	few	TRBV28	-	13	CASSLGQSRGYTF	TGTGCCAGCAGTTTAGGACAGTCGCGCGGCTACACCTTC
TRBJ1-1	few	TRBV15	-	16	CATSRGLGRRNTEAFF	TGTGCCACCAGCAGAGGATTGGGACGTAGGAACACTGAAGCTTTCTTT
TRBJ1-2	few	TRBV18	-	13	CASSPRGDYGYTF	TGTGCCAGCTCACCCAGAGGCGACTATGGCTACACCTTC
TRBJ2-7	medium-sized	TRBV11-3	-	15	CASSLDGSSWNEQYF	TGTGCCAGCAGTCTCGACGGATCGTCTTGGAACGAGCAGTACTTC
TRBJ2-7	large	TRBV11-3	-	18	CASSLLSGTGGRAAEQYF	TGTGCCAGCAGCTTACTTTCCGGCACAGGGGGGAGGGCCGCCGAGCAGTACTTC
TRBJ2-3	medium-sized	TRBV11-3	TRBD2	15	CASSRAGGITDTQYF	TGTGCCAGCAGTCGAGCGGGAGGCATCACAGATACGCAGTATTTT
TRBJ2-3	-	TRBV19	-	16	CASSSFRGGRSDTQYF	TGTGCCAGTAGTTCCTTCCGAGGGGGGAGGTCGGATACGCAGTATTTT
TRBJ2-7	large	TRBV11-3	TRBD2	15	CASSLPSGSSVEQYF	TGTGCCAGCAGCTTACCTAGCGGGAGCTCCGTCGAGCAGTACTTC
TRBJ2-7	hyperexpanded	TRBV28	-	12	CASSPGVNEQYF	TGTGCCAGCAGTCCGGGGGTTAACGAGCAGTACTTC
TRBJ2-7	medium-sized	TRBV6-8	TRBD1	14	CASRPGQGGYEQYF	TGTGCCAGCAGACCGGGACAGGGGGGATACGAGCAGTACTTC
TRBJ2-3	-	TRBV6-1	TRBD2	18	CASSEVRGSWGGADTQYF	TGTGCCAGCAGTGAAGTTCGGGGCAGCTGGGGAGGGGCAGATACGCAGTATTTT
TRBJ2-1	few	TRBV23-1	-	13	CASRTENYNEQFF	TGCGCCAGCAGAACCGAGAATTACAATGAGCAGTTCTTC
TRBJ1-2	-	TRBV11-3	-	14	CASSIQGSGYGYTF	TGTGCCAGCAGCATCCAGGGGAGTGGCTATGGCTACACCTTC
TRBJ1-4	-	TRBV28	-	16	CASSLIRGSTNEKLFF	TGTGCCAGCAGTTTAATCAGAGGGAGCACTAATGAAAAACTGTTTTTT
TRBJ1-1	medium-sized	TRBV6-8	-	14	CASSSTGKYTEAFF	TGTGCCAGCAGTTCAACAGGGAAGTACACTGAAGCTTTCTTT